This is a list of T cell receptor beta chains from one sample in a study of post-analysis software for immune sequencing data. TCRdb redid the calling of the PCR reads with MiXCR, one entry per CDR3 protein. The data contain about half a million distinct CDR3 sequences, around 40% of them singletons. Input material: blood. The receptors here all came from a girl between 10 and 17 years old with multiple sclerosis. CDR3s include the opening cysteine and the closing phenylalanine or tryptophan. D genes are given only for firm matches. Some rows mark clone size as missing; the rest say once, few, many or name a class of expanded clone.

clone_size | j_call | d_call | v_call | cdr3_nt | cdr3_aa
NA | TRBJ2-3 | TRBD1 | TRBV5-1 | TGCGTCAGCAGCTCCCCCGGACAGGAGATCACAGATACGCAGTATTTT | CVSSSPGQEITDTQYF
NA | TRBJ2-7 | NA | TRBV4-3 | TGCGCCAGCAGCCAAACCCGGGACGCCTCCTACGAGCAGTACTTC | CASSQTRDASYEQYF
NA | TRBJ2-1 | TRBD2 | TRBV14 | TGTGCCAGCAGCCAAGATCCTAGCGGCCCTTACAATGAGCAGTTCTTC | CASSQDPSGPYNEQFF
NA | TRBJ2-2 | TRBD2 | TRBV29-1 | TGCAGCGTCGGACTGGGGGGGGCCGGGGAGCTGTTTTTT | CSVGLGGAGELFF
NA | TRBJ2-7 | NA | TRBV6-2/TRBV6-3 | TGTGCCAGCAGTTATAGGGGGTTGGTGCGGGATTTCCACGAGCAGTACTTC | CASSYRGLVRDFHEQYF
NA | TRBJ2-7 | TRBD2 | TRBV4-2 | TGTGCCAGCAACCAGGTTAGCGGGAGAGCTAGTGGGGAGCAGTACTTC | CASNQVSGRASGEQYF
NA | TRBJ2-7 | NA | TRBV28 | TGTGCCAGCAGTTCTGGCCTCTGGGCGTCCTACGAGCAGTACTTC | CASSSGLWASYEQYF
NA | TRBJ2-1 | TRBD1 | TRBV5-1 | TGCGCCAGCAGCCCTCCGGGACAGAACAATGAGCAGTTCTTC | CASSPPGQNNEQFF
NA | TRBJ1-4 | NA | TRBV20-1 | TGCAGTGCTAGTCCAGGGGTTAGCACTAATGAAAAACTGTTTTTT | CSASPGVSTNEKLFF
NA | TRBJ2-1 | NA | TRBV20-1 | TGCAGTGCTAGTGAGTTGCGGGACTTCTACAATGAGCAGTTCTTC | CSASELRDFYNEQFF
NA | TRBJ2-5 | NA | TRBV10-3 | TGTGCCATCAGTGGGGTAGCGCCGACCCAAGAGACCCAGTACTTC | CAISGVAPTQETQYF
NA | TRBJ1-2 | NA | TRBV20-1 | TGCACTGGACCGACCGACTATGGCTACACCTTC | CTGPTDYGYTF
few | TRBJ2-7 | TRBD2 | TRBV28 | TGTGCCAGCAGTTTCTCCGGGAGGGTACCCTACGAGCAGTACTTC | CASSFSGRVPYEQYF
NA | TRBJ1-5 | NA | TRBV24-1 | TGTGCCACCAGTGATCCCGGGACACGCGAGCCCCAGCATTTT | CATSDPGTREPQHF
NA | TRBJ2-1 | TRBD1 | TRBV20-1 | TGCAGTGCTAGAGCAACCACAGGGGGTTACAATGAGCAGTTCTTC | CSARATTGGYNEQFF